This TCR beta chain was obtained from a study of blood T cell repertoires in COVID-19. Overall study: Italy, Spain and the United States were the sources of the convalescent and acute COVID-19 samples. PBMCs, B-cell-depleted T cells, or T cells provided the cDNA or gDNA that made up the material.

Those enrolled in Seattle joined during active infection and were followed longitudinally afterward. In the original analysis: Reference gene primers were amplified, and this amplification served to estimate nucleated cell counts. Profiling relied on immunoSEQ multiplex PCR, and the TCRdb table lists in-frame clones only, not all of them. For V, J and clone size, that table is used; D and trimming come from the DNA. This table has some 180,000 clones, approximately 88% appearing once. This TCR came from a woman aged 35 to 49 with COVID-19, enrolled during active disease. Material for sequencing was peripheral blood.

CDR3 in amino acids: CASTGGPVFGTEAFF. The CDR3, as DNA: TGTGCCAGCACGGGGGGGCCCGTATTTGGCACTGAAGCTTTCTTT. The chain recombines TRBV6-6 with TRBJ1-1; D possibly corresponds to TRBD1 (6 bases). The CDR3 consists of 15 residues. With 7 bases removed from V and 4 bases from J, the gap between germline ends came to 19 bases. Germline V gene data show CDR1 as MNHNY and CDR2 as SVGAGI (reference sequence).